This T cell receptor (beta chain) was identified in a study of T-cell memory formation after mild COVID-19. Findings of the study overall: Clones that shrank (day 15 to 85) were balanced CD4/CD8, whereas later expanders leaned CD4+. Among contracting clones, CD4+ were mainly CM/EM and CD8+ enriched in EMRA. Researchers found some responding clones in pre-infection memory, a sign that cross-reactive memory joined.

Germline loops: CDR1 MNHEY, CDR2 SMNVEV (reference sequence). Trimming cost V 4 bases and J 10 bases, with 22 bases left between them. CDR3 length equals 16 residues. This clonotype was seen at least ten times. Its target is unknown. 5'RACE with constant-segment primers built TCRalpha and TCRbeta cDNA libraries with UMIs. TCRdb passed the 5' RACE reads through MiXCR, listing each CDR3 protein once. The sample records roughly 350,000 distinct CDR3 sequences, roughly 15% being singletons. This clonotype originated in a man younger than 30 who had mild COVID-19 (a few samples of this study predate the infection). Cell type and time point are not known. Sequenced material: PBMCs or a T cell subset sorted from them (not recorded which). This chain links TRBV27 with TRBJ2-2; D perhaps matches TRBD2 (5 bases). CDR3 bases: TGTGCCAGCAGTTCTATTTCTCTAGCCGGGTTTTCGGAGCTGTTTTTT. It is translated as CASSSISLAGFSELFF.